The 31 T cell receptor beta chains reported below all come from one sample, sequenced in a study of metastatic and nonmetastatic thyroid tumors. The entire patient cohort was treatment-naive prior to thyroid surgery. Using MiXCR, TCRdb reanalyzed the PCR reads. This table has about 92,000 clones, 15% appearing once. Sequences were obtained from blood. The receptors derive from a female donor with papillary thyroid cancer or a benign thyroid nodule (not recorded which). Some clones in this sample may be carry-over from other donors' samples.

Regarding this clone: A clone one base away is much larger, so this may be a read error. J is TRBJ2-2 and V is TRBV14; 7 bases fit TRBD1. This CDR3 comprises 16 residues. The germline gives CDR1 SGHDN, CDR2 FVKESK. The CDR3 reads CASIQNRGEDTGELFF. CDR3 coding DNA: TGTGCCAGCATCCAAAACAGGGGAGAGGACACCGGGGAGCTGTTTTTT.

J is TRBJ2-7 and V is TRBV20-1; 8 nucleotides agree with TRBD2. Per the germline V gene, CDR1 is DFQATT and CDR2 is SNEGSKA (reference sequence). The CDR3 runs to 13 residues. Trimming cost V 5 bases and J 4 bases; bases outside gene matches: 7. For the CDR3, the DNA is TGCAGTGCTCCCCTCCGGGGGGGTTACGAGCAGTACTTC. As protein: CSAPLRGGYEQYF.

This clone was counted many times. This chain connects TRBV27 to TRBJ2-7; TRBD1 aligns across 7 bases. CDR3 length: 13 residues. Unmatched junction bases numbered 8, after V lost 10 bases and J lost 2 bases. CDR1 and CDR2 (germline): MNHEY, SMNVEV (reference sequence). CDR3 bases: TGTGCCACCCGACAGGGCATAACCTACGAGCAGTACTTC. Protein product: CATRQGITYEQYF.

There are many counts of this clone. The CDR3 protein is CASSQAAGRKLDYGYTF. CDR3 DNA sequence: TGTGCCAGCAGCCAAGCAGCCGGACGTAAGTTGGACTATGGCTACACCTTC. The chain has TRBV14 and TRBJ1-2, with D unclear. Germline assignment: CDR1 SGHDN and CDR2 FVKESK. There are 17 residues in the CDR3. Trimming removed 1 base at V and 3 bases at J, with 18 bases between.

Ten or more counts support this clone. V gene TRBV7-8 combines with J gene TRBJ1-4, with 11 bases fitting TRBD1. Trimming cost V 2 bases and J 7 bases; bases outside gene matches: 9. CDR3 length: 17 residues. CDR1 and CDR2 from the germline V gene are SGHVS and FQNEAQ. The CDR3 sequence is CASSLTLDRGRVEKLFF. For the CDR3, the DNA is TGTGCCAGCAGCTTAACCCTGGACAGGGGGCGCGTTGAAAAACTGTTTTTT.

The V gene is TRBV18, the J gene TRBJ1-4; no firm D call. Trimming removed 1 base at V and 8 bases at J, with 8 bases between. Germline V gene lookup returns CDR1 KGHSH and CDR2 LQKENI. The CDR3 spans 13 residues. CDR3 coding DNA: TGTGCCAGCTCACCACAAAACGGGGAAAAACTGTTTTTT. Encoded protein: CASSPQNGEKLFF.

The chain uses TRBV25-1 and TRBJ2-3; TRBD1 is a possible D gene (6 bases). In germline, CDR1 is MGHDK, CDR2 SYGVNS. This CDR3 has 11 residues. V was shortened by 4 bases and J by 10 bases, with 9 bases between the two germline ends. CDR3 sequence reads: CASSAGDPQYF. The CDR3 bases are TGTGCCAGCAGTGCAGGGGATCCGCAGTATTTT.

As for this clone: Mismatch with germline at one junction end may stem from a read error. The chain couples TRBV6-2 or TRBV6-3 to TRBJ2-2; D is perhaps TRBD1 (6 bases). CDR3 length: 16 amino acids. Per the germline V gene, CDR1 is MNHEY and CDR2 is SVGEGT. The CDR3 protein is CASTKSGGFNTGELFF. The CDR3 DNA sequence: TGTGCCAGCACAAAGAGTGGGGGCTTTAACACCGGTGAGCTGTTTTTT.

The chain joins TRBV28 to TRBJ1-5; no clear D gene. Germline-derived CDR1 and CDR2 are MDHEN and SYDVKM. V lost 6 bases, J lost 4 bases, and 4 bases lay in between. The CDR3 spans 11 residues. The CDR3 nucleotides are TGTGCCAGCAGCCATAATCAGCCCCAGCATTTT. Amino acids: CASSHNQPQHF.

V gene TRBV6-2 or TRBV6-3 combines with J gene TRBJ2-7, with a weak D call TRBD1 (5 bases). There are 15 residues in the CDR3. Germline loops: CDR1 MNHEY, CDR2 SVGEGT. V was pared by 5 bases and J by 1 base, with 15 bases between. The CDR3: CASSTDSMISYEQYF. In DNA, the CDR3 is TGTGCCAGCAGTACCGACAGTATGATTTCCTACGAGCAGTACTTC.

This clone was recorded many times. The chain uses TRBV28 and TRBJ1-2; the D gene is possibly TRBD1 (6 bases). Per germline, CDR1 MDHEN and CDR2 SYDVKM. The V and J ends lost 3 bases and 6 bases respectively, with 23 bases between them. This CDR3 is 17 amino acids long. The CDR3 here is CASSFTGREGGGNGYTF. Here the CDR3 DNA reads TGTGCCAGCAGTTTTACGGGCCGCGAGGGAGGGGGAAATGGCTACACCTTC.

This clone was detected many times. The chain has TRBV20-1 and TRBJ2-2; TRBD2 matches at 12 bases. The V segment lost 0 bases and the J segment 5 bases; nucleotides outside the gene matches: 1. The CDR3 consists of 15 residues. Germline CDR1 DFQATT, CDR2 SNEGSKA (reference sequence). CDR3 coding DNA: TGCAGTGCTAGAGATCTAGCGGGGGGGACCGGGGAGCTGTTTTTT. Protein sequence: CSARDLAGGTGELFF.

In its sample, this clone was seen many times. V is TRBV15 and J is TRBJ2-7; TRBD2 is a possible D gene (7 bases). Trimming removed 3 bases at V and 5 bases at J, with 17 bases between. CDR1 and CDR2 (germline): LNHNV, YYDKDF (reference sequence). CDR3 size: 15 residues. In nucleotides, the CDR3 is TGTGCCACCAGCAGCCCCGGGGAGGGGGGCCACGAGCAGTACTTC. Its translation: CATSSPGEGGHEQYF.

The chain carries TRBV11-1 and TRBJ2-1, with a weak D call TRBD2 (6 bases). Trimming stripped 4 bases from V and 7 bases from J, with 23 bases between. CDR1 and CDR2 (germline): SGHAT, FQDESV (reference sequence). The CDR3 runs to 17 residues. In DNA form, the CDR3 reads TGTGCCAGCAGCTCCAGAGGAGGGCTGAGGAGGGTGAATGAGCAGTTCTTC. It codes for CASSSRGGLRRVNEQFF.

Concerning this clone: This may be a read error: a much more frequent sequence differs by one nucleotide. The sample contains more than one DNA sequence encoding this CDR3. V is TRBV27 and J is TRBJ1-1, with D perhaps matching TRBD1 (5 bases). V dropped 6 bases and J dropped 2 bases, with 13 bases sitting between them. Germline V gives CDR1 MNHEY, CDR2 SMNVEV (reference sequence). This CDR3 is built from 14 residues. This chain's CDR3 is CASSPGTVNTEAFF. The DNA of the CDR3 is TGTGCCAGCAGCCCCGGGACGGTTAACACTGAAGCTTTCTTT.

This clone was seen ten or more times. The CDR3 reads CASSSQGGSYNEQFF. The CDR3 coding sequence is TGTGCCAGCAGCTCGCAGGGGGGCTCCTACAATGAGCAGTTCTTC. The rearrangement links TRBV7-3 to TRBJ2-1, with D perhaps TRBD1 (7 bases). This CDR3 has 15 residues. From germline, CDR1 is SGHTA and CDR2 FQGTGA. The ends were cut back, 4 bases at V and 0 bases at J, with 10 bases in the middle.

There are many counts of this clone. The V and J genes are TRBV4-2 and TRBJ1-5; no definite D call. This CDR3 region has 14 residues. The germline V gene encodes CDR1 LGHNA and CDR2 YNFKEQ. V was cut by 0 bases and J by 5 bases, with 8 bases left in between. CDR3 region: CASSQEYRDQPQHF. The CDR3 region has the DNA TGTGCCAGCAGCCAAGAGTATAGAGATCAGCCCCAGCATTTT.

The CDR3 loop reads CASSQESGRATEAFF. Here the CDR3 DNA reads TGTGCCAGCAGCCAAGAATCAGGGAGGGCCACTGAAGCTTTCTTT. The chain combines TRBV7-3 with TRBJ1-1, with TRBD1 as a possible D gene (5 bases). The CDR3 has 15 amino acids. Germline values: CDR1 SGHTA, CDR2 FQGTGA. V lost 5 bases to trimming and J lost 4 bases, with 17 bases between them.

This clone appeared many times. This sample also contains other DNA sequences that code for the same CDR3. This chain connects TRBV30 to TRBJ1-2, with D uncertain. The V gene lost 6 bases and the J gene lost 7 bases, with 12 bases spanning the gap. Germline V gene lookup returns CDR1 GTSNPN and CDR2 SVGIG (reference sequence). This CDR3 is built from 11 residues. The CDR3 reads CACRRRSGYTF. In nucleotides, the CDR3 is TGTGCCTGCCGCCGGCGGAGTGGCTACACCTTC.

CDR3 DNA: TGCGCCAGCAGCTTGGTCCCTAGGGGGGACTACGAGCAGTACTTC. The encoded protein is CASSLVPRGDYEQYF. The J gene is TRBJ2-7, the V gene TRBV5-1; D might be TRBD1 or TRBD2, each matching 6 bases. CDR1 SGHRS and CDR2 YFSETQ come from the germline V gene. V lost 0 bases and J lost 3, with 13 bases in between. The length of the CDR3 is 15 residues.

In this sample, this clone turned up many times. V and J are TRBV3-1 and TRBJ1-2, with 8 bases matching TRBD1. The CDR3 contains 16 residues. V lost 4 bases to trimming and J lost 2 bases; unmatched junction nucleotides: 9. The germline gives CDR1 LGHDT, CDR2 YNNKEL (reference sequence). The CDR3 loop reads CASSPLDRAPNYGYTF. The CDR3 DNA reads as TGTGCCAGCAGCCCACTGGACAGGGCGCCCAACTATGGCTACACCTTC.

This clone was counted ten times or more. The gene calls are TRBV11-2 and TRBJ2-7, with 8 bases that match TRBD1. Germline values: CDR1 SGHAT, CDR2 FQNNGV. This CDR3 contains 16 residues. V gave up 4 bases and J gave up 6 bases; unmatched junction bases: 14. The CDR3 sequence: CASSSLRTGRRGEQYF. CDR3 coding DNA: TGTGCCAGCAGCTCGTTGAGGACAGGGAGAAGGGGCGAGCAGTACTTC.

V is TRBV9 and J is TRBJ2-3, with 9 bases aligning to TRBD2. Germline assignment: CDR1 SGDLS and CDR2 YYNGEE. The trim removed 6 bases at V and 2 bases at J, leaving 16 bases unmatched. There are 18 residues in the CDR3. CDR3 DNA sequence: TGTGCCAGCAAAGTAGCTAAAGCTAGCGGGGAACTCACAGATACGCAGTATTTT. This codes for CASKVAKASGELTDTQYF.

This clone was seen ten or more times. The V gene is TRBV11-2, the J gene TRBJ2-3; D not resolved. Germline assignment: CDR1 SGHAT and CDR2 FQNNGV. The CDR3 consists of 13 residues. Trimming cost V 4 bases and J 6 bases, with 11 bases left between them. In DNA form, the CDR3 reads TGTGCCAGCAGCTCCGGACGGTGGGATACGCAGTATTTT. Its protein product is CASSSGRWDTQYF.

There are many counts of this clone. V usage is TRBV29-1 and J usage is TRBJ1-1; D might be TRBD1 (5 bases). Looked up from germline, CDR1 is SQVTM and CDR2 is ANQGSEA. V was shortened by 4 bases and J by 3 bases, with 9 bases between the two germline ends. The CDR3 sequence is 12 residues long. The CDR3 loop is CSVAEGHTEAFF. Written as DNA, the CDR3 is TGCAGCGTTGCCGAGGGACACACTGAAGCTTTCTTT. Variable domain in full (rest from reference TRBV29-1 and TRBJ1-1): SAVISQKPSRDICQRGTSLTIQCQVDSQVTMMFWYRQQPGQSLTLIATANQGSEATYESGFVIDKFPISRPNLTFSTLTVSNMSPEDSSIYLCSVAEGHTEAFFGQGTRLTVV.

This clone was seen at least ten times. This chain uses TRBV28 with TRBJ2-2; the D is unclear. This CDR3 is built from 14 residues. CDR1 is MDHEN and CDR2 is SYDVKM in the germline V gene. The germline V and J ends were trimmed by 11 bases and 1 base, with 14 bases remaining between them. CDR3 in amino acids: CASRRILNTGELFF. CDR3 coding DNA: TGTGCCTCCCGACGGATACTGAACACCGGGGAGCTGTTTTTT. The full variable domain, in which reference TRBV28 and TRBJ2-2 provide the parts outside the CDR3, is DVKVTQSSRYLVKRTGEKVFLECVQDMDHENMFWYRQDPGLGLRLIYFSYDVKMKEKGDIPEGYSVSREKKERFSLILESASTNQTSMYLCASRRILNTGELFFGEGSRLTVL.

This clone was recorded many times. This chain uses TRBV5-5 with TRBJ2-2, with a tentative D call TRBD1 (6 bases). V lost 4 bases and J 2 bases, leaving 15 bases between the germline ends. CDR3 length: 16 amino acids. The germline CDR1 and CDR2 sequences are SGHKS and YYEKEE (reference sequence). CDR3 DNA sequence: TGTGCCAGCAGCAGGGACACAAACCTTAACACCGGGGAGCTGTTTTTT. As protein: CASSRDTNLNTGELFF. Full variable domain (rest looked up from reference TRBV5-5 and TRBJ2-2): DAGVTQSPTHLIKTRGQQVTLRCSPISGHKSVSWYQQVLGQGPQFIFQYYEKEERGRGNFPDRFSARQFPNYSSELNVNALLLGDSALYLCASSRDTNLNTGELFFGEGSRLTVL.

This clone was picked up a small number of times. This sequence joins TRBV7-9 and TRBJ2-5; D is unclear. CDR1 is SEHNR and CDR2 is FQNEAQ in the germline V gene (reference sequence). V lost 1 base and J 5 bases, leaving 11 bases between the germline ends. CDR3 length: 14 residues. The CDR3 reads CASSLVGLGETQYF. As DNA, the CDR3 is TGTGCCAGCAGCTTAGTAGGATTGGGGGAGACCCAGTACTTC.

This clone was detected ten times or more. This chain joins TRBV7-2 and TRBJ2-7; 10 bases are shared with TRBD1. This CDR3 is 16 amino acids long. Germline loops: CDR1 SGHTA, CDR2 FQGNSA. V lost 1 base to trimming and J lost 2 bases; unmatched junction nucleotides: 5. CDR3 sequence: CASSLGGGTGAYEQYF. The CDR3, as DNA: TGTGCCAGCAGCTTAGGGGGGGGGACAGGGGCCTACGAGCAGTACTTC.

Of note for this clone: This may be a read error: a much more frequent sequence differs by one nucleotide. The same CDR3 arises from other DNA sequences in this sample as well. For the CDR3, the DNA is TGCGCCAGCAGTTCCTCGTGGGTCACAGATACGCAGTATTTT. Residues: CASSSSWVTDTQYF. The gene calls are TRBV28 and TRBJ2-3; no clear D gene. CDR1 and CDR2 from the germline V gene are MDHEN and SYDVKM. The CDR3 totals 14 residues.

This clone was picked up a small number of times. The chain couples TRBV4-1 to TRBJ2-1, with 8 bases matching TRBD2. The CDR3 is 17 amino acids. CDR1 and CDR2 (germline): MGHRA, YSYEKL. J was trimmed by 1 base and V by 1 base; bases with no gene match: 6. This CDR3 is CASSQVHSSGSYNEQFF. The CDR3 DNA follows: TGCGCCAGCAGCCAAGTGCACTCTAGCGGGTCCTACAATGAGCAGTTCTTC.